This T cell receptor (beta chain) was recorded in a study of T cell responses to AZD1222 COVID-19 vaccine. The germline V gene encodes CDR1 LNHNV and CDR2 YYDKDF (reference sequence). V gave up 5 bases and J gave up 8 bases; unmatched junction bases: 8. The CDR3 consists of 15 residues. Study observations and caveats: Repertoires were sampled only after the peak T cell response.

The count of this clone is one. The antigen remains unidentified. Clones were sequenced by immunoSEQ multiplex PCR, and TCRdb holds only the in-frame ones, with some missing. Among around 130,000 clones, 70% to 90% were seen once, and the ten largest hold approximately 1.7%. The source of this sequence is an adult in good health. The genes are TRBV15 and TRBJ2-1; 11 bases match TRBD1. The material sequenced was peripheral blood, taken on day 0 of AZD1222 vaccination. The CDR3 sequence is CATSGQGALVDEQFF. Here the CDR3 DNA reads TGTGCCACCAGCGGACAGGGGGCCTTGGTTGATGAGCAGTTCTTC.